The 30 T cell receptor beta chains given below trace back to one sample, sequenced in a study of T-cell reconstitution after alpha-beta-depleted transplantation in children. Unique molecular identifiers were built into the TCRbeta library. TCRdb re-derived calls from the PCR reads in MiXCR, one entry per CDR3 protein. Of around 370,000 distinct CDR3 sequences in the sample, 10% were seen once. Sample: PBMCs from the stem cell graft donor, taken from the stem cell graft. These TCRs come from a human donor who donated a stem cell graft to a child with acute lymphoblastic leukemia.

The CDR3 loop reads CASSGPAQSSTDTQYF. DNA of the CDR3: TGTGCCAGCAGCGGGCCGGCGCAATCTAGCACAGATACGCAGTATTTT. The V call is TRBV28, the J call TRBJ2-3; D unresolved. Germline CDR1 reads MDHEN; CDR2 reads SYDVKM. Trimming shortened V by 6 bases and J by 0 bases, and 16 bases separated the two germline ends. The CDR3 has 16 residues.

Many counts were recorded for this clonotype. V usage is TRBV3-1 and J usage is TRBJ2-3, with 9 positions matching TRBD1. The CDR3 covers 20 residues. CDR1 is LGHDT and CDR2 is YNNKEL in the germline V gene (reference sequence). J was trimmed by 2 bases and V by 4 bases; bases with no gene match: 19. In DNA, the CDR3 is TGTGCCAGCAGCCCCTGGAAATTGAAGACCGGGACAGGGTACACAGATACGCAGTATTTT. Its translation: CASSPWKLKTGTGYTDTQYF.

The gene calls are TRBV27 and TRBJ2-4; maybe TRBD2 (6 bases). The V and J ends lost 11 bases and 0 bases respectively, with 8 bases between them. Germline CDR1 and CDR2: MNHEY and SMNVEV (reference sequence). This CDR3 is built from 12 residues. Written as DNA, the CDR3 is TGTGCCGCGGGGTTAGCCAAAAACATTCAGTACTTC. Its translation is CAAGLAKNIQYF.

This clonotype was found a few times. This sequence joins TRBV29-1 and TRBJ1-1; TRBD1 agrees at 10 bases. V dropped 1 base and J dropped 1; count of bases not matched to a gene: 9. The CDR3 spans 17 residues. Germline V gene data show CDR1 as SQVTM and CDR2 as ANQGSEA. CDR3 sequence: CSVEGQGASLGNTEAFF. DNA of the CDR3: TGCAGCGTTGAAGGACAGGGGGCGTCTTTGGGGAACACTGAAGCTTTCTTT.

This clonotype was found a few times. The chain carries TRBV29-1 and TRBJ2-4; D unresolved. Germline CDR1 is SQVTM and CDR2 is ANQGSEA. The V gene lost 7 bases and the J gene lost 9 bases, with 13 bases spanning the gap. This CDR3 is 11 amino acids long. CDR3 nucleotides: TGCAGCGCTAAGGATAGTGTCATTCAGTACTTC. This gives the protein CSAKDSVIQYF. The whole variable domain, remainder taken from reference TRBV29-1 and TRBJ2-4, is SAVISQKPSRDICQRGTSLTIQCQVDSQVTMMFWYRQQPGQSLTLIATANQGSEATYESGFVIDKFPISRPNLTFSTLTVSNMSPEDSSIYLCSAKDSVIQYFGAGTRLSVL.

This clonotype was picked up a small number of times. The gene calls are TRBV20-1 and TRBJ2-1, with 7 nucleotides matching TRBD2. Per the germline V gene, CDR1 is DFQATT and CDR2 is SNEGSKA (reference sequence). The CDR3 is 14 residues long. The V and J ends lost 7 bases and 0 bases, in that order; junction bases with no gene match: 6. CDR3 loop: CSVSSGSSYNEQFF. The CDR3 DNA follows: TGCAGTGTCTCTAGCGGTAGCTCCTACAATGAGCAGTTCTTC.

The chain links TRBV29-1 to TRBJ2-2; TRBD2 matches 11 bases. CDR1 is SQVTM, CDR2 ANQGSEA, per germline. This CDR3 comprises 17 residues. The V gene end was trimmed by 6 bases and the J gene end by 0 bases; junction bases not matched to a gene: 9. CDR3 coding DNA: TGCAGCGTGGCAGGGACTAGCGGTAACGCGAACACCGGGGAGCTGTTTTTT. It yields the protein CSVAGTSGNANTGELFF.

The J gene is TRBJ1-5, the V gene TRBV18, with 7 bases fitting TRBD1. Germline V gene data show CDR1 as KGHSH and CDR2 as LQKENI. Losses at the gene ends were 3 bases for V and 0 bases for J; bases not matched to a gene: 5. This CDR3 comprises 16 residues. CDR3 DNA: TGTGCCAGCTCACCGACAGGGACGTATAGCAATCAGCCCCAGCATTTT. Its translation: CASSPTGTYSNQPQHF.

The chain uses TRBV24-1 and TRBJ2-5; perhaps TRBD2 as D (6 bases). Germline V CDR1 and CDR2: KGHDR, SFDVKD. Trimming pared 4 bases from V and 3 bases from J, leaving 8 bases between. The CDR3 consists of 13 residues. CDR3 DNA: TGTGCCACCAGTGACGGAGGGAAAGAGACCCAGTACTTC. This codes for CATSDGGKETQYF.

J is TRBJ2-1 and V is TRBV7-2; 8 nucleotides match TRBD2. Losses at the gene ends were 1 base for V and 9 bases for J; bases not matched to a gene: 8. The CDR3 contains 15 residues. Per germline, CDR1 SGHTA and CDR2 FQGNSA. CDR3 region: CASSLEAGLVIEQFF. As DNA, the CDR3 is TGTGCCAGCAGCTTAGAAGCGGGACTAGTTATTGAGCAGTTCTTC.

This clonotype appeared many times. The rearrangement joins TRBV13 to TRBJ2-1; D remains ambiguous. This CDR3 spans 12 amino acids. V lost 5 bases and J 7 bases, leaving 9 bases between the germline ends. Germline V gene sequence: CDR1 PRHDT, CDR2 FYEKMQ (reference sequence). This CDR3 reads CASSQTVNEQFF. CDR3 DNA sequence: TGTGCCAGCAGCCAAACAGTGAATGAGCAGTTCTTC.

In its sample, this clonotype was seen many times. The rearrangement joins TRBV5-1 to TRBJ2-7, with D possibly TRBD1 on 9 matching bases. CDR3 size: 15 residues. Per the germline V gene, CDR1 is SGHRS and CDR2 is YFSETQ. Trimming pared 4 bases from V and 4 bases from J, leaving 18 bases between. CDR3 DNA sequence: TGCGCCAGCAGCCCGGGGGGGACAGGGAATTACGAGCAGTACTTC. Protein product: CASSPGGTGNYEQYF.

This clonotype was counted between two and nine times. The V call is TRBV7-2, the J call TRBJ2-3, with TRBD2 identical over 13 bases. Germline CDR1 reads SGHTA; CDR2 reads FQGNSA. There are 16 residues in the CDR3. The V and J ends lost 5 bases and 2 bases, in that order; junction bases with no gene match: 4. The CDR3 nucleotides read TGTGCCAGCAGCCAACTAGCGGGAGGGGTCACAGATACGCAGTATTTT. Translation gives CASSQLAGGVTDTQYF. The whole variable domain, filled in from reference TRBV7-2 and TRBJ2-3, reads GAGVSQSPSNKVTEKGKDVELRCDPISGHTALYWYRQSLGQGLEFLIYFQGNSAPDKSGLPSDRFSAERTGGSVSTLTIQRTQQEDSAVYLCASSQLAGGVTDTQYFGPGTRLTVL.

A note on this clonotype: No DNA is shown, since the ends of the CDR3 on it are uncertain; the CDR3 is the one TCRdb lists. The J gene is TRBJ2-3, the V gene TRBV27; TRBD1 reflects the table's D call only, with no check against the DNA. CDR1 and CDR2 from the germline V gene are MNHEY and SMNVEV (reference sequence). 16 amino acids form the CDR3, both terminal residues included. The CDR3 protein is CASSSSTGRLTDTQYF.

This clonotype was seen a few times. The DNA for the CDR3 is TGTGCCAGCAGCTTAGGCACCCAGCCCCAGCATTTT. Its protein is CASSLGTQPQHF. The rearrangement links TRBV7-9 to TRBJ1-5; no clear D gene. Trimming stripped 1 base from V and 7 bases from J, with 5 bases between. Germline V gene data show CDR1 as SEHNR and CDR2 as FQNEAQ (reference sequence). This CDR3 has 12 residues.

V and J are TRBV4-1 and TRBJ2-7; TRBD1 matches 7 bases. The CDR3 runs 16 residues. V lost 2 bases and J lost 2; bases outside the gene matches: 9. Germline CDR1 is MGHRA and CDR2 is YSYEKL. Here the CDR3 DNA reads TGCGCCAGCAGCCAATTTACAGGGGAAGGGGCCTACGAGCAGTACTTC. It translates to CASSQFTGEGAYEQYF.

This clonotype was detected a few times. The chain is built from TRBV15 and TRBJ2-1; D call uncertain. In germline, CDR1 is LNHNV, CDR2 YYDKDF (reference sequence). This CDR3 has 12 amino acids. Between the trimmed V and J ends, which lost 0 bases and 9 bases, there was a span of 6 bases. The CDR3 nucleotides are TGTGCCACCAGCAGAGATAGGTTTGAGCAGTTCTTC. The encoded protein is CATSRDRFEQFF.

This clonotype has only a few counts. The chain has TRBV5-1 and TRBJ2-3; D possibly uses TRBD1 or TRBD2 (5 bases each). V was shortened by 3 bases and J by 5 bases, with 13 bases between the two germline ends. CDR3 length: 14 amino acids. Germline CDR1 is SGHRS and CDR2 is YFSETQ. In DNA form, the CDR3 reads TGCGCCAGCAGCTCAACGGGACCCGTAGATACGCAGTATTTT. It specifies CASSSTGPVDTQYF.

The V and J genes are TRBV29-1 and TRBJ2-1, with D possibly TRBD1 on 5 matching bases. The CDR3 sequence is 15 residues long. Germline assignment: CDR1 SQVTM and CDR2 ANQGSEA. V lost 0 bases to trimming and J lost 5 bases, with 14 bases between them. The CDR3 bases are TGCAGCGTTGAAGATCTTCGGCAGGGCGACAATGAGCAGTTCTTC. Translation: CSVEDLRQGDNEQFF.

The chain is built from TRBV5-1 and TRBJ2-2; 7 bases are shared with TRBD1. Per germline, CDR1 SGHRS and CDR2 YFSETQ. V gave up 4 bases and J gave up 4 bases; unmatched junction bases: 7. The CDR3 is made up of 15 amino acids. CDR3 in DNA: TGCGCCAGCAGCACCTGGACAGGTGGCACCGGGGAGCTGTTTTTT. It specifies CASSTWTGGTGELFF.

There are a few counts of this clonotype. The V call is TRBV6-1, the J call TRBJ1-1; the D is unclear. Germline CDR1 reads MNHNS; CDR2 reads SASEGT. CDR3 size: 14 residues. The V and J ends lost 6 bases and 4 bases respectively, with 15 bases between them. CDR3: CASRLGSWGTEAFF. The CDR3 nucleotides are TGTGCCAGCAGGCTCGGGAGTTGGGGCACTGAAGCTTTCTTT.

This clonotype turned up a few times. The rearrangement joins TRBV28 to TRBJ2-5; D call uncertain. The germline CDR1 and CDR2 sequences are MDHEN and SYDVKM. V was cut by 6 bases and J by 1 base, with 9 bases left in between. The CDR3 consists of 13 residues. The DNA of the CDR3 is TGTGCCAGCAGCACCGGACCCCAAGAGACCCAGTACTTC. Its translation: CASSTGPQETQYF.

The genes are TRBV7-3 and TRBJ2-3, with D perhaps matching TRBD1 (5 bases). V was shortened by 2 bases and J by 1 base, with 10 bases between the two germline ends. The CDR3 is 15 amino acids. The germline V gene has CDR1 SGHTA and CDR2 FQGTGA. The CDR3 sequence is CASSLWGVGTDTQYF. DNA for the CDR3: TGTGCCAGCAGCTTATGGGGCGTGGGCACAGATACGCAGTATTTT.

The chain joins TRBV13 to TRBJ2-1, with D perhaps TRBD2 (5 bases). There are 15 residues in the CDR3. V was trimmed by 1 base and J by 4 bases, leaving 11 bases between them. Germline-derived CDR1 and CDR2 are PRHDT and FYEKMQ (reference sequence). The CDR3 reads CASSLAAVGYNEQFF. As DNA, the CDR3 is TGTGCCAGCAGCTTAGCAGCGGTTGGGTACAATGAGCAGTTCTTC. Looking up the rest from reference TRBV13 and TRBJ2-1 gives the full variable domain: AAGVIQSPRHLIKEKRETATLKCYPIPRHDTVYWYQQGPGQDPQFLISFYEKMQSDKGSIPDRFSAQQFSDYHSELNMSSLELGDSALYFCASSLAAVGYNEQFFGPGTRLTVL.

This clonotype was seen only a few times. V usage is TRBV5-1 and J usage is TRBJ1-2; tentative D call: TRBD1 (5 bases). This CDR3 spans 13 amino acids. V lost 4 bases, J lost 1 base, and 8 bases lay in between. From germline, CDR1 is SGHRS and CDR2 YFSETQ. This CDR3 reads CASSTGNNYGYTF. The CDR3 nucleotides read TGCGCCAGCAGCACAGGCAATAACTATGGCTACACCTTC.

In this sample, this clonotype turned up many times. The J gene is TRBJ2-2, the V gene TRBV24-1; 10 bases align to TRBD1. The length of the CDR3 is 16 residues. With 4 bases clipped from V and 0 bases from J, the junction kept 1 base outside the gene matches. In germline, CDR1 is KGHDR, CDR2 SFDVKD. CDR3 in DNA: TGTGCCACCAGTGACGGACAGGGGGCGAACACCGGGGAGCTGTTTTTT. Translating it yields CATSDGQGANTGELFF.

This clonotype appeared a few times. This sequence joins TRBV4-2 and TRBJ2-1; D ambiguous. CDR3 length: 13 amino acids. Germline values: CDR1 LGHNA, CDR2 YNFKEQ. Between the trimmed V and J ends, which lost 1 base and 12 bases, there was a span of 13 bases. The CDR3 loop reads CASSQGYSARQFF. The CDR3 nucleotides are TGTGCCAGCAGCCAAGGATACAGCGCGAGGCAGTTCTTC.

This clonotype showed up just a few times. V usage is TRBV27 and J usage is TRBJ2-7; TRBD2 is a possible D gene (5 bases). The CDR3 is made up of 14 amino acids. V was trimmed by 7 bases and J by 4 bases, leaving 17 bases between them. Germline V gene data show CDR1 as MNHEY and CDR2 as SMNVEV (reference sequence). This chain's CDR3 is CASTSPERGYEQYF. The DNA for the CDR3 is TGTGCCAGCACCAGTCCGGAGAGAGGGTACGAGCAGTACTTC.

The CDR3 DNA reads TGTGCCAGCAGCAGGGACAGTTTTTTAACCTACGAGCAGTACTTC. Translation gives CASSRDSFLTYEQYF. V is TRBV7-9 and J is TRBJ2-7; 7 bases are shared with TRBD1. CDR1 and CDR2 from the germline V gene are SEHNR and FQNEAQ (reference sequence). V lost 5 bases, J lost 2 bases, and 9 bases stayed unmatched. CDR3 size: 15 residues.

The table lists this clonotype with many counts. This chain uses TRBV20-1 with TRBJ2-3, with a weak D call TRBD2 (6 bases). V was pared by 0 bases and J by 2 bases, with 12 bases between. The CDR3 is made up of 15 amino acids. CDR1 is DFQATT, CDR2 SNEGSKA, per germline (reference sequence). The CDR3 reads CSARDWGLITDTQYF. In DNA form, the CDR3 reads TGCAGTGCTAGAGATTGGGGACTTATCACAGATACGCAGTATTTT.